This entry concerns a single TCR beta chain. Its specific antigen is unknown. Including cysteine and phenylalanine, the CDR3 has 15 amino acids. No DNA has been recorded. The sample is drawn from a study of alternative splicing in chronic myeloid leukemia remission (dated by TCRdb to the early 2020s). With regard to the full study: Remission specimens from the trials were collected at major or complete molecular response, at 12 or 24 months of TKI therapy. RNA sequencing was used to profile peripheral blood obtained from chronic-phase CML patients at diagnosis and at remission, and the resulting profiles were compared with those of healthy donors. Several diagnostic specimens, together with matched remission specimens, were obtained from the RESIST (imatinib), ENESTxtnd (nilotinib) and PINNACLE (nilotinib plus pegylated interferon) trials. The median age was about 54 years at diagnosis and around 56 at remission, while healthy controls had a median age of roughly 37. For the trials, the diagnostic specimens consisted of total leukocytes from peripheral blood that had been collected in EDTA. The French Persistem study supplied nine CML samples, of which seven were diagnostic and two were matched remission samples. In terms of female/male counts, the diagnosis samples were 11/5, the remission samples were 8/3 and the controls were 2/4. Trizol was used to extract total RNA from peripheral blood mononuclear cells of the diagnosis, remission and control samples.

The intended sense of this specimen's time point label: major or complete molecular response after front-line TKI therapy. The patient cohort comprised 15 to 20 CML patients, with matched post-remission samples retrieved for a subset of them. The library came from bulk RNA-seq. The TruSeq Stranded RNA sample prep kit was used to generate libraries of poly-A-enriched mRNA from an input of about 1 ug total RNA. Every sample was sequenced in triplicate, with paired-end sequencing run on a HiSeq 2500. A read length of 125 nucleotides per mate was used for RNA-seq. Per the original workflow: Reads were trimmed and aligned to hg38 using STAR v2.7, and quality control was performed with FASTQC, RSeQC and multiqc. Salmon 0.14.1 was used to quantify gene expression levels as transcripts per million (TPM). Principal component analysis suggested that trial, library batch, sequencing batch, treatment regimen and sex did not drive transcriptomic profiles. TCRdb reprocessed the reads, reporting each CDR3 protein sequence once and no DNA. TCRdb, not the authors, supplied the V and J calls. A total of roughly 570 distinct CDR3 sequences appear in this sample, 90% to 95% of them only once. The top ten hold 7% to 9% of the sample.

The paper's findings and limits, for the study overall: Strong differences in blood cell composition were observed between timepoints, with a shift from myeloid progenitor enrichment at diagnosis to mature lymphoid enrichment at remission. Blood cell composition at remission was reconfigured to resemble lymphoid cell-enriched normal controls.

The sequences come from PBMCs or total blood leukocytes (not recorded which), collected during remission. This clonotype originated in an adult with chronic myeloid leukemia. The V gene is TRBV12-3 or TRBV12-4 and the J gene is TRBJ1-5. The CDR3 sequence is CASSPGLQYNQPQHF.